The source of this T cell receptor beta chain is a study of blood T cell repertoires in COVID-19. Germline V lookup: CDR1 MNHEY, CDR2 SVGAGI. V lost 5 bases and J 0 bases, leaving 8 bases between the germline ends. This CDR3 contains 14 residues. There are many counts of this clone. Using immunoSEQ multiplex PCR, the repertoire was profiled, and TCRdb retains in-frame clones only, with some absent. The sample has 150,000 to 200,000 clones; 75% to 85% are singletons. This clonotype was obtained from a woman aged 60-70 years who had recovered from COVID-19. The sequenced sample consisted of PBMCs or T cells enriched from blood (not recorded which). The chain employs TRBV6-5 and TRBJ1-3; D might be TRBD1 (6 bases). Here the CDR3 reads CASSRGASGNTIYF. In nucleotides, the CDR3 is TGTGCCAGCAGTCGGGGGGCCTCTGGAAACACCATATATTTT.